The 9 T cell receptor beta chains listed next were all sequenced from one sample in a study of blood T cell repertoires in COVID-19. The protocol was immunoSEQ multiplex PCR, while the TCRdb copy is restricted to in-frame clones and leaves out a portion. Found here are approximately 34,000 clones, roughly 88% of them singletons; the top ten hold about a tenth. Sequencing was performed on peripheral blood. The source of these receptors is a human donor in a cohort sampled during active COVID-19.

The chain carries TRBV29-1 and TRBJ2-7; 7 positions agree with TRBD1. The CDR3 runs to 14 residues. After removal of 6 bases from V and 1 base from J, the junction contained 9 bases not matched to a gene. Germline V gene sequence: CDR1 SQVTM, CDR2 ANQGSEA. CDR3 DNA: TGCAGCGTGGGAAAGGGACAGAAATCCTACGAGCAGTACTTC. Amino acid sequence: CSVGKGQKSYEQYF.

This rearrangement joins TRBV5-1 to TRBJ2-3; 14 bases match TRBD2. Per germline, CDR1 SGHRS and CDR2 YFSETQ. J lost 0 bases, V lost 3 bases, and 6 bases had no gene match. CDR3 length: 18 amino acids. The CDR3 DNA sequence: TGCGCCAGCAGCTCCGGACTAGCGGGAGGTGGGAGCACAGATACGCAGTATTTT. Its translation: CASSSGLAGGGSTDTQYF. Using reference TRBV5-1 and TRBJ2-3 for the parts outside the CDR3, the full variable domain is KAGVTQTPRYLIKTRGQQVTLSCSPISGHRSVSWYQQTPGQGLQFLFEYFSETQRNKGNFPGRFSGRQFSNSRSEMNVSTLELGDSALYLCASSSGLAGGGSTDTQYFGPGTRLTVL.

This clone was detected only once. J is TRBJ1-6 and V is TRBV21-1; the DNA was not compared with TRBD1, the D call given in the table. TRBV21-1 is reported as a pseudogene. The CDR3 runs 16 residues. The CDR3, as DNA: TGTGCCAGCAGCAAAGGCCAGCGGGACAGGGATTCACCCCTCCACTTT. The encoded protein is CASSKGQRDRDSPLHF.

The CDR3 reads CASSVGQGARGTQYF. DNA of the CDR3: TGTGCCAGCAGCGTAGGTCAGGGGGCTCGGGGTACGCAGTATTTT. The chain couples TRBV9 to TRBJ2-3; 8 bases agree with TRBD1. The CDR3 runs to 15 residues. V lost 0 bases and J lost 8; bases outside the gene matches: 8. The germline V gene encodes CDR1 SGDLS and CDR2 YYNGEE.

The chain joins TRBV12-5 to TRBJ1-4, with TRBD1 identical over 7 bases. This CDR3 has 14 residues. The germline CDR1 and CDR2 sequences are LGHNT and FRNRAP. V dropped 6 bases and J dropped 4; count of bases not matched to a gene: 5. This CDR3 reads CASGLDRSNEKLFF. The CDR3 DNA reads TGTGCTAGTGGCCTGGACAGGAGTAATGAAAAACTGTTTTTT.

This clone was seen a single time. DNA of the CDR3: TGTGCCAGCAGCCACCCACAGGATGGGAGGGAGCAGTACTTC. Protein: CASSHPQDGREQYF. The chain employs TRBV28 and TRBJ2-7; D is possibly TRBD2 (6 bases). Trimming stripped 6 bases from V and 7 bases from J, with 19 bases between. CDR1 is MDHEN, CDR2 SYDVKM, per germline. This CDR3 comprises 14 residues.

The chain recombines TRBV5-1 with TRBJ2-2; 16 nucleotides agree with TRBD2. CDR1 is SGHRS and CDR2 is YFSETQ in the germline V gene. V trimming: 0 bases; J trimming: 5 bases; junction bases outside the gene matches: 10. This CDR3 spans 20 amino acids. CDR3 bases: TGCGCCAGCAGCTTGGCCTTGGGACTAGCGGGAGGGCCAGGTACCGGGGAGCTGTTTTTT. Protein sequence: CASSLALGLAGGPGTGELFF.

The V call is TRBV5-1, the J call TRBJ2-1; 8 bases match TRBD2. Germline V gene data show CDR1 as SGHRS and CDR2 as YFSETQ. Losses at the gene ends were 2 bases for V and 0 bases for J; bases not matched to a gene: 4. CDR3 length equals 16 residues. CDR3 sequence (DNA): TGCGCCAGCAGCTTACTACTAGCGGCCTCCTACAATGAGCAGTTCTTC. Amino acids: CASSLLLAASYNEQFF.

V usage is TRBV12-5 and J usage is TRBJ2-5; the match to TRBD1 covers 7 bases. After removal of 1 base from V and 2 bases from J, the junction contained 1 base not matched to a gene. Germline V lookup: CDR1 LGHNT, CDR2 FRNRAP. The CDR3 is 14 amino acids. CDR3 sequence (DNA): TGTGCTAGTGGTTTGGGGGGACAGCAAGAGACCCAGTACTTC. It codes for CASGLGGQQETQYF.